The 6 T cell receptor beta chains below all came from one sample that was sequenced in a study of blood T cells in healthy people across ages. A second PCR, run for about 6 to 11 cycles, used a sample-barcoded 5' primer plus a J-beta primer mix. TCRdb called the 5' RACE reads again in MiXCR, with one record for every CDR3 protein. The table has some 1.5 million distinct CDR3 sequences, roughly 30% seen once. The sample consisted of blood. Receptors originate from a woman aged 25 to 39 in good health.

This clonotype was recorded a few times. The chain couples TRBV10-3 to TRBJ1-6; D not certain. The V gene lost 4 bases and the J gene lost 7 bases, with 8 bases spanning the gap. From germline, CDR1 is ENHRY and CDR2 SYGVKD. The CDR3 runs 13 residues. The chain's CDR3 is CAISGSGNSPLHF. CDR3 sequence (DNA): TGTGCCATCAGTGGCAGCGGGAATTCACCCCTCCACTTT.

The CDR3 loop reads CASSIDRQIYGYTF. CDR3 coding DNA: TGTGCCAGTAGTATAGATCGGCAGATCTATGGCTACACCTTC. This rearrangement joins TRBV19 to TRBJ1-2, with D unresolved. The CDR3 runs to 14 residues. Per the germline V gene, CDR1 is LNHDA and CDR2 is SQIVND (reference sequence). Trimming cost V 0 bases and J 4 bases, with 9 bases left between them.

This clonotype has ten or more counts. The chain carries TRBV7-3 and TRBJ2-1; TRBD2 agrees at 8 bases. This CDR3 is built from 16 residues. J lost 4 bases, V lost 2 bases, and 7 bases had no gene match. Germline CDR1 SGHTA, CDR2 FQGTGA. CDR3 coding DNA: TGTGCCAGCAGCTTAGAACGCGGGGGGCCTTACAATGAGCAGTTCTTC. It translates to CASSLERGGPYNEQFF.

In this sample, this clonotype turned up a few times. The chain uses TRBV28 and TRBJ1-1; D is unresolved. Germline CDR1 reads MDHEN; CDR2 reads SYDVKM. V lost 5 bases, J lost 7 bases, and 14 bases lay in between. This CDR3 is 13 amino acids long. The CDR3 coding sequence is TGTGCCAGCAGTCGGTGGCAGGTCGTTGAAGCTTTCTTT. The encoded protein is CASSRWQVVEAFF.

This clonotype came up once. The rearrangement joins TRBV2 to TRBJ2-1, with 8 bases lining up with TRBD2. V dropped 2 bases and J dropped 4; count of bases not matched to a gene: 4. Germline V gives CDR1 SNHLY, CDR2 FYNNEI. CDR3 length: 15 residues. The CDR3 spells CASSETSGLYNEQFF. DNA for the CDR3: TGTGCCAGCAGTGAAACTAGCGGCCTGTACAATGAGCAGTTCTTC. Full variable domain (rest looked up from reference TRBV2 and TRBJ2-1): EPEVTQTPSHQVTQMGQEVILRCVPISNHLYFYWYRQILGQKVEFLVSFYNNEISEKSEIFDDQFSVERPDGSNFTLKIRSTKLEDSAMYFCASSETSGLYNEQFFGPGTRLTVL.

In the case of this clonotype: A much larger clonotype is one base distant, so this may be a read error. The CDR3 coding sequence is TGTGCCAGCAGCGTAGCTAGCGGGAATCGCAATGAGCAGTACTTC. It translates to CASSVASGNRNEQYF. V and J are TRBV9 and TRBJ2-4, with TRBD2 matching 9 bases. V was pared by 0 bases and J by 13 bases, with 11 bases of the junction left unmatched. Germline V gene lookup returns CDR1 SGDLS and CDR2 YYNGEE. This CDR3 comprises 15 residues.